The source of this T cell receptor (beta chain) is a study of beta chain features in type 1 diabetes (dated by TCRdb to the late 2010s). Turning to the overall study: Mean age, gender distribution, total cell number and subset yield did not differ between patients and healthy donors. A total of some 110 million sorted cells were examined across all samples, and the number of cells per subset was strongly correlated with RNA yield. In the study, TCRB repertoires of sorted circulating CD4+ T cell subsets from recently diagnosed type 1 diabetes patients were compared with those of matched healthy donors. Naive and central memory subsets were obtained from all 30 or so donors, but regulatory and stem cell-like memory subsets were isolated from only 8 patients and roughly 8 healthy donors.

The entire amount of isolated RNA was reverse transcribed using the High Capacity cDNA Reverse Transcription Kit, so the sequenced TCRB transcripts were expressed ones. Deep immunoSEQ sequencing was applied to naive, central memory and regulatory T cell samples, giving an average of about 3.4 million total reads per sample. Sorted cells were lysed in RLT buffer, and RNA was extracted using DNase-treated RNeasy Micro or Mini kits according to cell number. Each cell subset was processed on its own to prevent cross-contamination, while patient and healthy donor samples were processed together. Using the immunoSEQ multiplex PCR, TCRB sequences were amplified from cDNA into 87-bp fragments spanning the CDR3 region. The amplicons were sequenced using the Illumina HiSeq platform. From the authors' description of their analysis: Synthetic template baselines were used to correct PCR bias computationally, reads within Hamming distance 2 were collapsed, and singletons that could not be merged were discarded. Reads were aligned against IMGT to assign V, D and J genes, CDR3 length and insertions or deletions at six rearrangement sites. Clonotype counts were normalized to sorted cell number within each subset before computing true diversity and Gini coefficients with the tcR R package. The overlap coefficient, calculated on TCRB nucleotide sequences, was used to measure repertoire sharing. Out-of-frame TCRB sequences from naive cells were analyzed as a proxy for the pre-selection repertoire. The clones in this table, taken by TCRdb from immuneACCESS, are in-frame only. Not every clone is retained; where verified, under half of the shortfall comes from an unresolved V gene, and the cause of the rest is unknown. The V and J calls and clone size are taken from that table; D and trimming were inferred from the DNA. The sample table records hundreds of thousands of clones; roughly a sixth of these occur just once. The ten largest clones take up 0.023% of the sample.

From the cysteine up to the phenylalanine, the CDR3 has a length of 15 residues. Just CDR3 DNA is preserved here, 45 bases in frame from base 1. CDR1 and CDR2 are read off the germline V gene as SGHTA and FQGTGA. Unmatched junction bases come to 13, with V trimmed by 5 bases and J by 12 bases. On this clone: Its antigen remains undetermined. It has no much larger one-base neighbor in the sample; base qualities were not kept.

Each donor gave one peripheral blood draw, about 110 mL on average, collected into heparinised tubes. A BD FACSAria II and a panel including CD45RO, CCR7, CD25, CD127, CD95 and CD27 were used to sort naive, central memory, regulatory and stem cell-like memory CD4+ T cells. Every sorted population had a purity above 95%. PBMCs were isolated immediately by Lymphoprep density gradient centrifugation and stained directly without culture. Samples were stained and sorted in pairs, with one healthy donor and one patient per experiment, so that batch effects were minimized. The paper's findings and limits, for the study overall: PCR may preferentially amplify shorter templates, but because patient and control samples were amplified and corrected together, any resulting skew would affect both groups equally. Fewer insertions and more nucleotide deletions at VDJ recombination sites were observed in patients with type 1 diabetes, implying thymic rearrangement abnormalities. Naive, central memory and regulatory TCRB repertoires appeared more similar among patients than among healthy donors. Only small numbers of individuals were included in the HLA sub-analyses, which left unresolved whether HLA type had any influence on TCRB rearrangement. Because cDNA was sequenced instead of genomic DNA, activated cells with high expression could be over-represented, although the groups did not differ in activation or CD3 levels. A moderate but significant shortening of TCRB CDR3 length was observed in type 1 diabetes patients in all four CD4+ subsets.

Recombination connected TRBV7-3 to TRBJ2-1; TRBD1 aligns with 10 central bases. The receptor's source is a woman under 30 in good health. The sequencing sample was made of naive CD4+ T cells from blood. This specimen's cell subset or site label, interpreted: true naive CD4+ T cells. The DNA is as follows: TGTGCCAGCAGCCTGCCCCCCGGGACAGGGGTTGCGCAGTTCTTC. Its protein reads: CASSLPPGTGVAQFF.